This TCR beta chain stems from a study of blood T cell repertoires in COVID-19. The CDR3 sequence is 13 residues long. Germline values: CDR1 MNHEY, CDR2 SMNVEV (reference sequence). Germline trimming cut 6 bases from V and 10 bases from J; bases unmatched to any gene: 11. TCRdb's copy holds only in-frame clones and misses some; the assay was immunoSEQ multiplex PCR. The sample shows about 120,000 clones, about 79% of them seen only once. This clone was observed a single time. The TCR comes from a woman in her 70s with acute or convalescent COVID-19. The chain has TRBV27 and TRBJ1-1; TRBD1 agrees at 7 bases. The sequencing input was peripheral blood. CDR3 sequence reads: CASSVFRDSPAFF. Here the CDR3 DNA reads TGTGCCAGCAGCGTTTTCCGGGACAGTCCAGCTTTCTTT.